In this sample, the clone carrying this T cell receptor beta chain turned up a few times. Its antigen is unidentified. The CDR3 length is 17 residues. V was cut by 3 bases and J by 1 base, with 13 bases left in between. TCRdb recomputed calls from the PCR reads with MiXCR, one row per CDR3 protein. Of approximately 500,000 distinct CDR3 sequences listed, 20% to 25% are singletons. This specimen comes from a study of molecular identifiers for immune sequencing clone quantification. Study conclusions and caveats: Detection of one spiked Jurkat cell's TCR RNA reportedly worked in more than 850,000 naive cells.

The sequencing input was naive CD8+ T cells from blood, with Jurkat cell RNA spiked in. Subset in this sample: FACS-sorted CD8+CD4-CCR7+CD45RA+ naive T cells. The clonotype comes from a human donor in good health. Some libraries in this study had Jurkat cell RNA spiked in. V is TRBV12-3 or TRBV12-4 and J is TRBJ1-6, with D possibly being TRBD1 (5 bases). CDR3 residues: CASSLGVRVSYNSPLHF. The DNA for the CDR3 is TGTGCCAGCAGTTTGGGAGTCAGGGTATCCTATAATTCACCCCTCCACTTT.